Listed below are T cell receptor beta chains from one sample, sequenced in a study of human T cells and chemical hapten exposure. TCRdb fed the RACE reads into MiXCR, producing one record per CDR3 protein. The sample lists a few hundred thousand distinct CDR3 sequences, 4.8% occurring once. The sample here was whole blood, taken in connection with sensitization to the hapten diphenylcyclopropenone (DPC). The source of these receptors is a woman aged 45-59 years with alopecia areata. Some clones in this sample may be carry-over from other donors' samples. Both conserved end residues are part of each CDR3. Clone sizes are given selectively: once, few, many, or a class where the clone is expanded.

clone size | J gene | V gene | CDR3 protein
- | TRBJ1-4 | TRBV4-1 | CASSHQGRREKLFF
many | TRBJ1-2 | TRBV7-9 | CASSGGWDYGYTF
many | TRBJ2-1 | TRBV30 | CAWNGVSWGGEQFF
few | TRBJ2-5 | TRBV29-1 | CSVDGAETQYF
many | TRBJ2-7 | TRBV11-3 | CASSLPSGPYF
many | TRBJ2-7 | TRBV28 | CASSPGGELRPFF
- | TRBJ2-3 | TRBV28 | CASKLTDTQYF
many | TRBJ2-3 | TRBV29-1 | CSVLRTSGTGDTQYF
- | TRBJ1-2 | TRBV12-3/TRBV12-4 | CASDSGGGDYGYTF
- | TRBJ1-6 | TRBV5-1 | CASSPGTDSPLHF
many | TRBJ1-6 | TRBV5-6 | CASSVGSREAYNSPLHF
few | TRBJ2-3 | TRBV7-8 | CASSLASGGAGFTDTQYF
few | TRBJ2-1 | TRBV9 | CASSVAPPGLANNEQFF
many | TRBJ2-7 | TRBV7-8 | CASSSYRGRGGEQYF
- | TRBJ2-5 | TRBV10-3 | CATRTKQETQYF
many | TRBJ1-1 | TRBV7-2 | CASSLRGQGGTEAFF
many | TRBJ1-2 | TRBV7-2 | CASSLDGYGYTF
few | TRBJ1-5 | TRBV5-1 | CASSVEGRTNQPQHF
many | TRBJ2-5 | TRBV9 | CASSVQGGQETQYF
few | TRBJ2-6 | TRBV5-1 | CASSLGGPSSTGANVLTF
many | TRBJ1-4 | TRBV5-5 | CASSSGSFSREKLFF
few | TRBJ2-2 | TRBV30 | CAWSLWTRVTGELFF